This TCR beta chain was sequenced for a study of radiotherapy plus CTLA-4 blockade in lung cancer. Background on the study: Disease control reached over 30%, with objective responses in 15% to 20%.

Chemo-refractory metastatic non-small-cell lung cancer patients received focal radiation with ipilimumab CTLA-4 blockade. Study findings and constraints: Researchers report tumor-derived TCR clones expanding in blood after radiotherapy plus ipilimumab.

Generated by immunoSEQ multiplex PCR, the TCRdb table keeps only in-frame clones and is missing some. The table records 90,000 to 100,000 clones, approximately 75% of them present only once. Of note for this clone: No antigen is known for it.

This TCR derives from a human donor with non-small cell lung cancer who had a partial response to radiotherapy plus ipilimumab. Some clones in this sample may be carry-over from other donors' samples. The specimen comprised peripheral blood, sampled from a patient treated with radiotherapy plus ipilimumab.

The CDR3 DNA follows: TGTGCCAGCAGCTTAGAGGTGGGCAGGGGCCGTATGGACATTCAGTACTTC. Translation gives CASSLEVGRGRMDIQYF. This chain links TRBV7-8 with TRBJ2-4, with D possibly matching TRBD1 (6 bases). Per the germline V gene, CDR1 is SGHVS and CDR2 is FQNEAQ. V was cut by 1 base and J by 8 bases, with 21 bases left in between. The CDR3 has 17 amino acids.